A selection of T cell receptor beta chains follows, all from one sample in a study of blood T cell repertoires in COVID-19. The repertoire was sequenced with immunoSEQ multiplex PCR; TCRdb's copy has only in-frame clones and lacks some. The profile shows about 280,000 clones, 70% to 90% of them singletons. Material for sequencing was peripheral blood. The receptor source for this set is a middle-aged man with active or convalescent COVID-19. Both conserved end residues are trimmed from each CDR3. The order of the fields is CDR3 protein, V gene.

CDR3: ASSFGGGRNQPQH
V: TRBV28

CDR3: ASTYGGATNTGELF
V: TRBV28

CDR3: ASRKGGGVPNTGELF
V: TRBV5-1

CDR3: ASSSFIGGGTEAF
V: TRBV11-2

CDR3: ASSLQSRGRPITDTQY
V: TRBV4-1

CDR3: SASLGAQTYEQY
V: TRBV20-1

CDR3: ASSPTGKGETQY
V: TRBV19

CDR3: ASSPSHMWGGYGYT
V: TRBV5-6

CDR3: AWSVRQGREAF
V: TRBV30

CDR3: ASSPVSLRRNTIY
V: TRBV25-1

CDR3: ASSRTGYYGYT
V: TRBV12-3/TRBV12-4

CDR3: ASSFLAGFTGELF
V: TRBV5-1

CDR3: ASSSDRARSYEQY
V: TRBV28

CDR3: ASSLGSSNQPQH
V: TRBV27

CDR3: ASSQAPGTGEAPGLLYEQY
V: TRBV4-1

CDR3: ASSQAGSSGSFSTGELF
V: TRBV4-2

CDR3: ASSLASGTSGANVLT
V: TRBV7-9

CDR3: ASSPTTSGRVYEQF
V: TRBV7-2

CDR3: ASSETTVSYGYT
V: TRBV5-6

CDR3: ASSTRDRGAGSTDTQY
V: TRBV7-9

CDR3: ASSFTTGHEQY
V: TRBV7-7

CDR3: ATSRVIGATNEKLF
V: TRBV15

CDR3: ASSSSERETEAF
V: TRBV7-9

CDR3: ASSPRGGVNTEAF
V: TRBV7-9

CDR3: ASSTGVGGTWPEAF
V: TRBV5-6

CDR3: ASSPRGQLNTEAF
V: TRBV7-9

CDR3: SVEDRLYNEQF
V: TRBV29-1

CDR3: ATSDSGTGFNQPQH
V: TRBV24-1

CDR3: SVTFPGQPYEQY
V: TRBV29-1

CDR3: ASSPSYQETQY
V: TRBV18

CDR3: SVERGPDTQY
V: TRBV29-1

CDR3: ASSLGAVYEQY
V: TRBV11-2

CDR3: ATSRDLTSGRNRDTQY
V: TRBV15

CDR3: ASSLRASGKIDTQY
V: TRBV7-2

CDR3: ASSPSRGEEPNSPLH
V: TRBV27

CDR3: ASSSEGLGNQPQH
V: TRBV28

CDR3: ASSRSSGANVLT
V: TRBV6-2/TRBV6-3

CDR3: ASSQPGLAGSYEQF
V: TRBV4-1

CDR3: ASSITGTGKF
V: TRBV28

CDR3: AISGRQGAGEQF
V: TRBV10-3

CDR3: ASSNSLSYEQF
V: TRBV5-6

CDR3: ASGSSTGNEQY
V: TRBV12-3/TRBV12-4

CDR3: ASSTGLAGGGTQY
V: TRBV7-2

CDR3: ASSLEAGGYGYT
V: TRBV5-1

CDR3: ASSFPGGSYEQY
V: TRBV7-2

CDR3: ATSVGGGPSTDTQY
V: TRBV15